The TCR beta chain described here comes from a study of T-cell reconstitution after alpha-beta-depleted transplantation in children. The authors prepared the TCRbeta library with unique molecular identifiers. TCRdb re-called the PCR reads through MiXCR, storing one row per CDR3 protein. The table has 200,000 or so distinct CDR3 sequences, approximately 8% seen once. This clonotype was picked up a small number of times. The germline gives CDR1 SGHDN, CDR2 FVKESK. The CDR3 has 12 amino acids. V trimming: 4 bases; J trimming: 11 bases; junction bases outside the gene matches: 4. Sequenced here: PBMCs, mostly from graft donor cells, sampled 360 days after TCRalphabeta/CD19-depleted stem cell transplant. The sequence was obtained from a male patient between 2 and 15 years old who had a stem cell transplant for acute myeloid leukemia, so the T cells may come from the graft donor. The chain carries TRBV14 and TRBJ2-3; 9 bases agree with TRBD1. CDR3 nucleotides: TGTGCCAGCAGCCCTGGGACAGGGATGCAGTATTTT. Its protein is CASSPGTGMQYF. Complete variable domain (other parts from reference TRBV14 and TRBJ2-3): EAGVTQFPSHSVIEKGQTVTLRCDPISGHDNLYWYRRVMGKEIKFLLHFVKESKQDESGMPNNRFLAERTGGTYSTLKVQPAELEDSGVYFCASSPGTGMQYFGPGTRLTVL.